The rows below give T cell receptor beta chains drawn from one sample of a study of B cell selection in AIRE deficiency. Generated by immunoSEQ multiplex PCR, the TCRdb table keeps only in-frame clones and is missing some. This table holds some 25,000 clones, approximately 97% found once. Sample: conventional CD4+ T cells sorted from PBMCs. The receptors here all came from a human donor with AIRE deficiency. The CDR3 runs from the conserved cysteine through the conserved F or W. D genes are given only for firm matches. Size is omitted from some rows. Given values are once, few, many or a class for expanded clones.

abundance	v_gene	j_gene	d_gene	CDR3nt	CDR3aa
NA	TRBV5-1	TRBJ1-1	NA	TGCGCCAGCAGCTTGGCCCAGGGCACTGAAGCTTTCTTT	CASSLAQGTEAFF
NA	TRBV7-8	TRBJ2-1	TRBD2	TGTGCCAGCAATCGTCTAGCGGGGTACAATGAGCAGTTCTTC	CASNRLAGYNEQFF
NA	TRBV20-1	TRBJ2-3	NA	TGCAGTGCCGACCGGGCAGATACGCAGTATTTT	CSADRADTQYF
few	TRBV14	TRBJ2-6	TRBD2	TGTGCCAGCAGCCAGACTAGCGGGGGGCTCTCTGGGGCCAACGTCCTGACTTTC	CASSQTSGGLSGANVLTF
few	TRBV14	TRBJ2-3	TRBD2	TGTGCCAGCAGCCACCTAGCGGGAGGGTACGGCACAGATACGCAGTATTTT	CASSHLAGGYGTDTQYF
NA	TRBV19	TRBJ2-7	TRBD1	TGTGCCAGTAGTATAGGGGACAGGGTTTACGAGCAGTACTTC	CASSIGDRVYEQYF
NA	TRBV5-4	TRBJ2-7	TRBD2	TGTGCCAGCAGCCCATTGACTAGCGGGAGCGGGTCCGAGCAGTACTTC	CASSPLTSGSGSEQYF
NA	TRBV7-9	TRBJ2-6	NA	TGTGCCAGCAGCTTAGAGGCCCCCGGGGGGCGCCCTGGGGCCAACGTCCTGACTTTC	CASSLEAPGGRPGANVLTF
NA	TRBV15	TRBJ2-5	NA	TGTGCCACCAGCACTAGCTGGCAGACCCAGTACTTC	CATSTSWQTQYF
NA	TRBV19	TRBJ2-6	TRBD2	TGTGCCAGTAGTGCCGTCCCGGGACTAGCGGGAGGCCCCTTTCCTGGGGCCAACGTCCTGACTTTC	CASSAVPGLAGGPFPGANVLTF
once	TRBV19	TRBJ1-4	TRBD1	TGTGCCAGTATCCCCGGGACAGGGGGTTCCCATAATGAAAAACTGTTTTTT	CASIPGTGGSHNEKLFF
NA	TRBV5-1	TRBJ1-6	NA	TGCGCCAGCAGCCTACTTCCAGGGGAGAATTCACCCCTCCACTTT	CASSLLPGENSPLHF
NA	TRBV11-2	TRBJ1-4	NA	TGTGCCAGCAGCTTTGGGAATGAAAAACTGTTTTTT	CASSFGNEKLFF
NA	TRBV6-4	TRBJ2-3	NA	TGTGCCAGCAGGGGAGGGGGAACAGATACGCAGTATTTT	CASRGGGTDTQYF
once	TRBV9	TRBJ2-5	NA	TGTGCCAGCAGCTCCATCCAGGGACTCGAGACCCAGTACTTC	CASSSIQGLETQYF
NA	TRBV5-1	TRBJ2-7	TRBD2	TGCGCCAGCAGCTTGGCCTCGGGACTAGCGGGATGGGAGACCTACGAGCAGTACTTC	CASSLASGLAGWETYEQYF
NA	TRBV7-2	TRBJ1-1	NA	TGTGCCAGCAGCTTAGTTTCTGCGGCTGCGACTGAAGCTTTCTTT	CASSLVSAAATEAFF